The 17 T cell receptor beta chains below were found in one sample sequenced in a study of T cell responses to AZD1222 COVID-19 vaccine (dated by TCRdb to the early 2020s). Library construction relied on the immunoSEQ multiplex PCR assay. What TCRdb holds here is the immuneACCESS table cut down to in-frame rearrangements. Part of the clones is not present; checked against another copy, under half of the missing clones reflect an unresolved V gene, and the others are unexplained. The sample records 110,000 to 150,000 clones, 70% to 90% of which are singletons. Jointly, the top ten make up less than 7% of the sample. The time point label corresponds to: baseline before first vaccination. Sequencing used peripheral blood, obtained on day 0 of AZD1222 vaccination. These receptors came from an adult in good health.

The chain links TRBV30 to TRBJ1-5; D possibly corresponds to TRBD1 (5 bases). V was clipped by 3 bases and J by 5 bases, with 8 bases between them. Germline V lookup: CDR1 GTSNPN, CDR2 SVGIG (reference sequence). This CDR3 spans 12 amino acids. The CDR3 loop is CAWSQGDQPQHF. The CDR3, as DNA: TGTGCCTGGAGCCAGGGCGATCAGCCCCAGCATTTT.

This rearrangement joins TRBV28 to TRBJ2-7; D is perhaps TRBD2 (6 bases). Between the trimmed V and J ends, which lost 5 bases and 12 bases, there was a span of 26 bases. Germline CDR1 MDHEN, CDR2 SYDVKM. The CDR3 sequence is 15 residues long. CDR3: CASSPLEAGRRRLYF. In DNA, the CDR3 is TGTGCCAGCAGTCCCCTTGAGGCGGGGCGAAGACGTCTGTACTTC.

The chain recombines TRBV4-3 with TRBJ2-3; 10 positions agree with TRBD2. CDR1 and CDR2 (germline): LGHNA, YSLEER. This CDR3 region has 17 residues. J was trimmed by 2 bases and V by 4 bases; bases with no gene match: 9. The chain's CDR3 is CASSPQGAGGPTDTQYF. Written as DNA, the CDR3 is TGCGCCAGCAGCCCCCAGGGAGCGGGAGGGCCCACAGATACGCAGTATTTT.

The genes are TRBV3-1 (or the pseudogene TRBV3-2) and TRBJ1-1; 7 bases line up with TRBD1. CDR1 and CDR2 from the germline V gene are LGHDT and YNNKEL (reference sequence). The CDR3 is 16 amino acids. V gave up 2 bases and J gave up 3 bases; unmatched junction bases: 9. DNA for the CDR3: TGTGCCAGCAGCCAAAGAAGGGGGCAAGGGGACACTGAAGCTTTCTTT. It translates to CASSQRRGQGDTEAFF.

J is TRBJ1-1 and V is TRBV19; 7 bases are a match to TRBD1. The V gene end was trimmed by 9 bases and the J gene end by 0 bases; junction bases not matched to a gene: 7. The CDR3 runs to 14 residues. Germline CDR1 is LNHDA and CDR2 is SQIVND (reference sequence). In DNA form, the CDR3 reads TGTGCCAGCCGACCGGGACAGATGAACACTGAAGCTTTCTTT. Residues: CASRPGQMNTEAFF.

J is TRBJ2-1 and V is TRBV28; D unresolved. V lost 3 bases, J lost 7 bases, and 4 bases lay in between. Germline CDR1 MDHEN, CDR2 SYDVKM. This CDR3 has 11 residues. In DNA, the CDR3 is TGTGCCAGCAGTTTGGAAAATGAGCAGTTCTTC. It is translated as CASSLENEQFF.

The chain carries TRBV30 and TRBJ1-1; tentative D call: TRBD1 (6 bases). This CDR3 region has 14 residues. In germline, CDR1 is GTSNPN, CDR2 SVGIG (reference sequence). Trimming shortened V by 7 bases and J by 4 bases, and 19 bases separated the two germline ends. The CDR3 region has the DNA TGTGCCTCCTTTGGGGGGGCCGGGGCCACTGAAGCTTTCTTT. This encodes CASFGGAGATEAFF.

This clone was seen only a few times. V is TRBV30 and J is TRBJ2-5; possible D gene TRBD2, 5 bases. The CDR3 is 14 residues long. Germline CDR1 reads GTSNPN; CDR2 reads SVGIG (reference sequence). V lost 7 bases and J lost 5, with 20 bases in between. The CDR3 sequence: CASSRPLSAETQYF. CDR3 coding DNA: TGTGCCTCTAGCCGCCCCCTGAGTGCGGAGACCCAGTACTTC.

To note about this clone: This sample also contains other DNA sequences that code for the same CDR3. Here the CDR3 reads CATSRGAGGNTIYF. For the CDR3, the DNA is TGTGCCACCAGCAGAGGGGCAGGTGGAAACACCATATATTTT. The chain is built from TRBV15 and TRBJ1-3; D remains ambiguous. Trimming removed 1 base from V and 3 bases from J, with 7 bases in between. Germline values: CDR1 LNHNV, CDR2 YYDKDF (reference sequence). The CDR3 spans 14 residues.

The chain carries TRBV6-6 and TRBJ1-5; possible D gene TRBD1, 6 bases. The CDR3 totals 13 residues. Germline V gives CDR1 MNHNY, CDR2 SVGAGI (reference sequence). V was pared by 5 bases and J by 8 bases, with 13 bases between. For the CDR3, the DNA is TGTGCCAGCAGTCAACAGGGCGTGGAGCCCCAGCATTTT. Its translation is CASSQQGVEPQHF.

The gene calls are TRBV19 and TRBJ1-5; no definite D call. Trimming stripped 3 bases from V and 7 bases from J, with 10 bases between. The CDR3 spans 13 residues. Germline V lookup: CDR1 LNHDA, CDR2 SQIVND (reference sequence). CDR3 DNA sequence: TGTGCCAGTAGTATTGATCTAGCGCAGCCCCAGCATTTT. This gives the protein CASSIDLAQPQHF.

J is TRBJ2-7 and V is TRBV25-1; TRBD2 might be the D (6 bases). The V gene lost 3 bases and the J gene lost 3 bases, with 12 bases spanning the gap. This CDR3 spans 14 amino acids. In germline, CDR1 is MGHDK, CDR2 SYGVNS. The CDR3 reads CASSDWRAGYEQYF. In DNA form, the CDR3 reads TGTGCCAGCAGTGATTGGAGGGCCGGCTACGAGCAGTACTTC.

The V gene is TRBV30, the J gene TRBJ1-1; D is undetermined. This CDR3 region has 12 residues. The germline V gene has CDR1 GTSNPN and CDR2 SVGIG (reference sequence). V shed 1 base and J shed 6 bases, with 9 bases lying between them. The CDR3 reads CAWSGGVSEAFF. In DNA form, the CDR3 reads TGTGCCTGGAGTGGCGGGGTCTCTGAAGCTTTCTTT.

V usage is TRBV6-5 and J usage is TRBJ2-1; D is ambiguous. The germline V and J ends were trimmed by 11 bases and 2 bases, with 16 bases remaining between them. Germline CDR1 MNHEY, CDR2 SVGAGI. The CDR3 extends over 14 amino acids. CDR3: CAVMGSPPYNEQFF. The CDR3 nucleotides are TGTGCCGTAATGGGCAGCCCGCCCTACAATGAGCAGTTCTTC.

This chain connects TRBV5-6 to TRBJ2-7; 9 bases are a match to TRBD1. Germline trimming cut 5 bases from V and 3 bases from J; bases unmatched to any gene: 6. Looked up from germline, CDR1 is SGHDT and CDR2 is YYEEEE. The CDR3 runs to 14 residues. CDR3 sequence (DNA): TGTGCCAGCAGTCCCGGGACAGGGAACTACGAGCAGTACTTC. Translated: CASSPGTGNYEQYF.

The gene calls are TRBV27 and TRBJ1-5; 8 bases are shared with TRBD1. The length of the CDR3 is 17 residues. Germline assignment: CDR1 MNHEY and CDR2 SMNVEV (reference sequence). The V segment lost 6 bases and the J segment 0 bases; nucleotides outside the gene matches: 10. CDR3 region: CASSPADRASSNQPQHF. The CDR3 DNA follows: TGTGCCAGCAGCCCCGCGGACAGGGCTTCTAGCAATCAGCCCCAGCATTTT.

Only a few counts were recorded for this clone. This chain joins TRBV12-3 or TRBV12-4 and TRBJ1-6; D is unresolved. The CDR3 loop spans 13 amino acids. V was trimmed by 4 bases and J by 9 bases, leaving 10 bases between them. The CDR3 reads CASSYSGASPLHF. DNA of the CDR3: TGTGCCAGCAGTTACAGCGGAGCTTCACCCCTCCACTTT.